These T cell receptor beta chains were read from a single sample in a study of control samples from healthy donors and cancer patients. Data came from immunoSEQ multiplex PCR; TCRdb stores just in-frame clones and leaves some out. The sample includes 95,000 to 100,000 clones, roughly four fifths of them seen just once. Sequencing was performed on blood. The receptors come from a man in his sixties in good health. CDR3s include the opening cysteine and the closing phenylalanine or tryptophan. Fields, in order: V gene, CDR3 protein.

v_call: TRBV25-1; cdr3_aa: CASSESGVYGYTF
v_call: TRBV5-1; cdr3_aa: CASSLATENIQYF
v_call: TRBV4-1; cdr3_aa: CASSPPQGIDGYTF
v_call: TRBV15; cdr3_aa: CATSRDSGSYNEQFF
v_call: TRBV4-1; cdr3_aa: CASSQEGDSSYNEQFF
v_call: TRBV6-6; cdr3_aa: CASYMGANEKLFF
v_call: TRBV5-1; cdr3_aa: CASSPASGGVWAQYF
v_call: TRBV5-6; cdr3_aa: CASSHRRLDRAERETQYF
v_call: TRBV6-1; cdr3_aa: CASSEGGQGNNGYTF
v_call: TRBV28; cdr3_aa: CASSFLGQGAKEQYF
v_call: TRBV28; cdr3_aa: CASRSHRIKSLAKNIQYF
v_call: TRBV15; cdr3_aa: CATGTGEVNTQYF
v_call: TRBV6-1; cdr3_aa: CASSEYGQSNQPQHF
v_call: TRBV6-5; cdr3_aa: CASSYQHSRGYTF
v_call: TRBV6-5; cdr3_aa: CASGMFLKAEAFF
v_call: TRBV2; cdr3_aa: CASSEAGRRSYEQYF
v_call: TRBV14; cdr3_aa: CASSEGPARQETQYF
v_call: TRBV9; cdr3_aa: CASSVGPGAGELFF
v_call: TRBV6-6; cdr3_aa: CASRPRSGEQFF
v_call: TRBV30; cdr3_aa: CAWSVASAAPYEQYF
v_call: TRBV30; cdr3_aa: CAWSVRRGLGPNYGYTF
v_call: TRBV28; cdr3_aa: CASRRAGGETQYF
v_call: TRBV18; cdr3_aa: CASSPRTSGGSYNEQFF
v_call: TRBV18; cdr3_aa: CASSPGLRVDTQYF
v_call: TRBV6-5; cdr3_aa: CASSIRGTEAFF
v_call: TRBV12-3/TRBV12-4; cdr3_aa: CASSFGRDKHF
v_call: TRBV5-6; cdr3_aa: CASSLSETEAFF
v_call: TRBV7-6; cdr3_aa: CASSSTSGGADTQYF
v_call: TRBV2; cdr3_aa: CASLLGTGVYNEQFF
v_call: TRBV21-1; cdr3_aa: CASSKADRGGLASTDTQYF
v_call: TRBV6-2/TRBV6-3; cdr3_aa: CASSTPRVDRGSAYYGYTF
v_call: TRBV6-4; cdr3_aa: CASSGQAANTEAFF
v_call: TRBV10-3; cdr3_aa: CAITGKGENYGYTF
v_call: TRBV27; cdr3_aa: CASSPLSSGAKYEQYF
v_call: TRBV7-9; cdr3_aa: CASSLTGTGEETQYF
v_call: TRBV28; cdr3_aa: CASGTSGRIYEQYF
v_call: TRBV28; cdr3_aa: CASSLLVAGARVNEQFF
v_call: TRBV19; cdr3_aa: CASFMLNRRGPVLNTEAFF
v_call: TRBV7-9; cdr3_aa: CASSSRTFNNEQFF
v_call: TRBV2; cdr3_aa: CASSEAIPEQYF
v_call: TRBV6-5; cdr3_aa: CASSYSAGSAKNIQYF
v_call: TRBV30; cdr3_aa: CAWTTGQVNYGYTF
v_call: TRBV18; cdr3_aa: CASSPGARNQPQHF
v_call: TRBV7-3; cdr3_aa: CASSLSAGAPEQFF
v_call: TRBV5-1; cdr3_aa: CASSLADRDAGELFF
v_call: TRBV5-1; cdr3_aa: CASSLGQGNTEQYF
v_call: TRBV5-1; cdr3_aa: CASSPGGQGPREQYF
v_call: TRBV6-5; cdr3_aa: CASSLREGGTDTQYF
v_call: TRBV6-5; cdr3_aa: CASRRGGPDNEQFF
v_call: TRBV19; cdr3_aa: CASSTAGAEAFF
v_call: TRBV3-1/TRBV3-2; cdr3_aa: CASSQAQGYGYTF
v_call: TRBV19; cdr3_aa: CATATGGVETQYF
v_call: TRBV4-1; cdr3_aa: CASSQDPRQAKNIQYF
v_call: TRBV10-3; cdr3_aa: CAIRSGQGRFEQYF
v_call: TRBV12-3/TRBV12-4; cdr3_aa: CASSPRGAYGYTF
v_call: TRBV7-9; cdr3_aa: CASSLDQAVNEQFF
v_call: TRBV7-8; cdr3_aa: CASSFLGQGYEQYF